This is a list of T cell receptor beta chains from one sample in a study of T cell repertoires in cytomegalovirus infection. Antigens for these TCRs are unknown. A single record per CDR3 protein comes from TCRdb applying MiXCR to the reads. The sample shows fewer than 850,000 distinct CDR3 sequences, about 28% of them seen only once. The sequenced sample was cultured CD8+ T cells from PBMCs, obtained from culture after CMV antigen stimulation. Receptor source: a human donor in good health (CMV status not recorded). Some clones in this sample may be carry-over from other donors' samples. CDR3s include the opening cysteine and the closing phenylalanine or tryptophan. The D gene is left open where the match is weak. Some rows have no size entry. The others give once, few or many, or a class for an expanded clone.

>TRBV7-9|TRBD1|NA|TRBJ1-2
CASSPPRDRGSGYTF
TGTGCCAGCAGCCCCCCTCGGGACAGGGGTTCCGGCTACACCTTC
>TRBV6-5|NA|NA|TRBJ1-1
CASRQDTGPWTEAFF
TGTGCCAGCAGGCAAGATACGGGACCCTGGACTGAAGCTTTCTTT
>TRBV7-9|NA|NA|TRBJ1-2
CASSLGQQYGYTF
TGTGCCAGCAGCTTAGGGCAGCAATATGGCTACACCTTC
>TRBV27|NA|few|TRBJ2-1
CASSLGQTLPNNEQFF
TGTGCCAGCAGTCTAGGCCAAACCCTTCCTAACAATGAGCAGTTCTTC
>TRBV29-1|NA|NA|TRBJ2-5
CSVDRDRGLAGARETQYF
TGCAGCGTAGACCGGGACAGGGGTCTAGCGGGGGCACGGGAGACCCAGTACTTC
>TRBV7-2|NA|NA|TRBJ2-7
CASTLGDLYEQYF
TGTGCCAGCACCCTAGGGGACCTTTACGAGCAGTACTTC
>TRBV7-3|NA|few|TRBJ1-1
CASSLVRKQKPFEAFF
TGTGCCAGCAGCTTAGTACGGAAGCAAAAGCCGTTTGAAGCTTTCTTT
>TRBV6-1|NA|many|TRBJ2-3
CASILGGATDTQYF
TGTGCCAGCATCCTGGGAGGTGCCACAGATACGCAGTATTTT
>TRBV5-5|TRBD1|NA|TRBJ1-1
CASSAGQGAGTEAFF
TGTGCCAGCAGCGCGGGACAGGGGGCAGGAACTGAAGCTTTCTTT
>TRBV18|TRBD2|NA|TRBJ2-1
CASSPPKRGAYNEQFF
TGTGCCAGCTCACCACCAAAGCGGGGGGCCTACAATGAGCAGTTCTTC
>TRBV11-2|NA|NA|TRBJ2-3
CASSLEVNRFLETDTQYF
TGTGCCAGCAGCTTGGAGGTGAACCGTTTTTTAGAGACAGATACGCAGTATTTT
>TRBV5-5|TRBD1|NA|TRBJ1-5
CASSLDRGRGQPQHF
TGTGCCAGCAGCCTAGACAGGGGACGAGGGCAGCCCCAGCATTTT
>TRBV7-6|TRBD1|NA|TRBJ1-3
CASSFETGGSGNTIYF
TGTGCCAGCAGCTTCGAAACAGGGGGCTCTGGAAACACCATATATTTT
>TRBV27|TRBD1|NA|TRBJ2-3
CASSLSIPPTGAFLTDTQYF
TGTGCCAGCAGTTTATCGATTCCCCCGACAGGGGCCTTCCTCACAGATACGCAGTATTTT
>TRBV27|NA|once|TRBJ1-1
CASSLSRGNCTEAFF
TGTGCCAGCAGTTTATCTCGGGGGAACTGCACTGAAGCTTTCTTT
>TRBV7-9|NA|NA|TRBJ1-2
CASSLQLDYTF
TGTGCCAGCAGCTTACAACTCGACTACACCTTC
>TRBV14|NA|NA|TRBJ1-4
CASSQGDTGWGEKLFF
TGTGCCAGCAGCCAAGGGGACACCGGTTGGGGTGAAAAACTGTTTTTT
>TRBV12-3/TRBV12-4|TRBD1|few|TRBJ1-5
CASSGGQGDYQPQHF
TGTGCCAGCAGTGGGGGACAGGGCGACTATCAGCCCCAGCATTTT
>TRBV12-3/TRBV12-4|NA|many|TRBJ1-5
CASSPNLDQPQHF
TGTGCCAGCAGCCCAAACTTGGATCAGCCCCAGCATTTT
>TRBV7-9|NA|NA|TRBJ1-1
CASSSPHDYTEAFF
TGTGCCAGCAGCTCCCCACATGATTACACTGAAGCTTTCTTT
>TRBV28|NA|NA|TRBJ1-1
CASSLRPHGTEAFF
TGTGCCAGCAGTTTACGTCCCCACGGCACTGAAGCTTTCTTT
>TRBV2|NA|NA|TRBJ1-1
CAVLQGRHTEAFF
TGTGCCGTACTACAGGGACGGCACACTGAAGCTTTCTTT
>TRBV7-9|NA|few|TRBJ2-6
CASGQEAGANVLTF
TGTGCCAGCGGCCAGGAAGCTGGGGCCAACGTCCTGACTTTC
>TRBV29-1|NA|NA|TRBJ2-1
CSVDPYLGRGYYNEQFF
TGCAGCGTTGACCCCTATCTAGGCAGGGGATACTACAATGAGCAGTTCTTC
>TRBV5-4|TRBD2|few|TRBJ2-1
CASSPTSGENEQFF
TGTGCCAGCAGCCCGACTAGCGGGGAAAATGAGCAGTTCTTC
>TRBV5-4|NA|few|TRBJ2-2
CASQGGDYSTGELFF
TGTGCCAGCCAAGGAGGGGATTATAGCACCGGGGAGCTGTTTTTT
>TRBV6-1|NA|few|TRBJ2-7
CASSEAAGLSYEQYF
TGTGCCAGCAGTGAAGCTGCAGGGCTCTCCTACGAGCAGTACTTC
>TRBV6-5|NA|few|TRBJ2-3
CASSYSTSGGQADTQYF
TGTGCCAGCAGTTACTCGACGAGCGGCGGGCAGGCAGATACGCAGTATTTT
>TRBV7-6|NA|few|TRBJ2-3
CASSLHPGQYF
TGTGCCAGCAGCTTACATCCAGGGCAGTATTTT
>TRBV14|TRBD1|NA|TRBJ2-5
CASSWGQSTRETQYF
TGTGCCAGCAGCTGGGGACAGAGTACCAGAGAGACCCAGTACTTC
>TRBV7-2|TRBD1|many|TRBJ1-5
CASSSGQGNQPQHF
TGTGCCAGCAGCTCGGGACAGGGGAATCAGCCCCAGCATTTT
>TRBV7-6|NA|few|TRBJ2-1
CASSANNEQFF
TGTGCCAGCAGCGCCAACAATGAGCAGTTCTTC
>TRBV15|TRBD1|few|TRBJ1-1
CATSSTGGGTEAFF
TGTGCCACCAGCAGCACAGGGGGCGGCACTGAAGCTTTCTTT
>TRBV2|NA|NA|TRBJ1-4
CANRATREKLFF
TGTGCCAACCGGGCCACGAGGGAAAAACTGTTTTTT
>TRBV4-1|NA|NA|TRBJ1-1
CASSQEGGDAEAFF
TGCGCCAGCAGCCAAGAAGGGGGAGACGCTGAAGCTTTCTTT
>TRBV7-9|NA|few|TRBJ2-1
CASSLTGRGSYNEQFF
TGTGCCAGCAGCTTAACCGGGCGGGGTTCCTACAATGAGCAGTTCTTC
>TRBV2|TRBD1|NA|TRBJ1-1
CAMESGTGGTEAFF
TGTGCCATGGAGTCCGGGACAGGTGGCACTGAAGCTTTCTTT
>TRBV10-3|TRBD2|few|TRBJ2-7
CATVGGRGYEQYF
TGTGCCACCGTGGGGGGGAGAGGATACGAGCAGTACTTC
>TRBV6-5|TRBD1|many|TRBJ1-5
CASSLQGASNQPQHF
TGTGCCAGCAGTTTACAGGGGGCGAGCAATCAGCCCCAGCATTTT
>TRBV7-9|NA|NA|TRBJ2-7
CASSLVTGPYEQYF
TGTGCCAGCAGCTTAGTGACAGGTCCCTACGAGCAGTACTTC
>TRBV12-3/TRBV12-4|NA|NA|TRBJ2-1
CASTLVLVQFF
TGTGCCAGCACCCTCGTTTTGGTGCAGTTCTTC
>TRBV3-1|TRBD1|NA|TRBJ2-1
CASSMTGSEQFF
TGTGCCAGCAGCATGACAGGGTCGGAGCAGTTCTTC
>TRBV5-4|TRBD2|once|TRBJ2-2
CASSLGRRGYKNTGELFF
TGTGCCAGCAGCTTGGGGCGGCGGGGGTACAAAAACACCGGGGAGCTGTTTTTT
>TRBV2|NA|NA|TRBJ2-7
CASSRQEKTTSYEQYF
TGTGCCAGCAGCCGACAGGAGAAGACCACTTCCTACGAGCAGTACTTC
>TRBV27|TRBD1|many|TRBJ1-5
CASSLQGLNQPQHF
TGTGCCAGCAGCTTACAGGGGCTAAATCAGCCCCAGCATTTT
>TRBV27|NA|NA|TRBJ2-7
CASIPDRSSYEQYF
TGTGCCAGCATTCCCGACCGGAGCTCCTACGAGCAGTACTTC
>TRBV7-8|TRBD1|few|TRBJ1-2
CASSKGQPRLYGYTF
TGTGCCAGCAGCAAGGGACAGCCCCGACTCTATGGCTACACCTTC
>TRBV12-3/TRBV12-4|TRBD1|NA|TRBJ2-7
CASSKSPRTGGWYEQYF
TGTGCCAGCAGCAAATCCCCTCGGACAGGGGGCTGGTACGAGCAGTACTTC
>TRBV4-1|NA|NA|TRBJ2-3
CASSQVRGTGTTDTQYF
TGCGCCAGCAGCCAAGTGCGGGGCACAGGGACCACAGATACGCAGTATTTT
>TRBV23-1|NA|NA|TRBJ2-7
CASSHYEQYF
TGCGCCAGCAGTCATTACGAGCAGTACTTC
>TRBV20-1|TRBD1|NA|TRBJ2-3
CSAPDRGRTDTQYF
TGCAGTGCTCCGGACAGGGGAAGGACAGATACGCAGTATTTT
>TRBV27|TRBD1|few|TRBJ2-7
CASSLGTDGGEQYF
TGTGCCAGCAGTCTAGGGACAGATGGGGGCGAGCAGTACTTC
>TRBV27|NA|NA|TRBJ2-1
CASSYRDNEQFF
TGTGCCAGCAGTTACAGAGACAATGAGCAGTTCTTC
>TRBV9|NA|NA|TRBJ2-2
CASEVGNTGELFF
TGTGCCAGCGAAGTAGGGAACACCGGGGAGCTGTTTTTT
>TRBV6-1|TRBD2|many|TRBJ2-1
CASSYSGASSYNEQFF
TGTGCCAGCAGCTATAGCGGGGCTAGCTCCTACAATGAGCAGTTCTTC
>TRBV4-1|NA|NA|TRBJ2-7
CASSQVLSGEQYF
TGCGCCAGCAGCCAAGTCCTAAGTGGCGAGCAGTACTTC
>TRBV18|NA|many|TRBJ1-5
CASSPGTTSNQPQHF
TGTGCCAGCTCACCAGGGACAACAAGCAATCAGCCCCAGCATTTT
>TRBV12-3/TRBV12-4|NA|NA|TRBJ2-3
CASNRWADTQYF
TGTGCCAGCAACAGGTGGGCAGATACGCAGTATTTT
>TRBV9|NA|NA|TRBJ2-2
CASSVVPHGGEDGELFF
TGTGCCAGCAGCGTAGTCCCGCATGGCGGGGAGGACGGGGAGCTGTTTTTT
>TRBV10-3|NA|NA|TRBJ1-1
CAISDSYTEAFF
TGTGCCATCAGCGACAGTTACACTGAAGCTTTCTTT